The text below deals with one TCR beta chain. Its antigen is currently unknown. The data were obtained in a study of shared clonotypes between healthy human individuals. Study at large: For every donor, three CD4 naive, three CD4 memory, two CD8 naive and one CD8 memory plates were used. Notes on the study in general: In the sorted subsets, rarefaction showed sequencing was incomplete despite large depth.

Per germline, CDR1 MGHDK and CDR2 SYGVNS. The V and J ends lost 3 bases and 6 bases, in that order; junction bases with no gene match: 7. The CDR3 contains 15 residues. All the donors were Caucasian adults who lived in Nashville, Tennessee. Only in-frame clones appear in the TCRdb table, and some are missing; sequencing was by immunoSEQ multiplex PCR. Found here are approximately 530,000 clones, around 95% of them singletons; the top ten hold about 0.06%. This chain uses TRBV25-1 with TRBJ2-3, with TRBD1 matching over 9 bases. Source material: naive CD4+ T cells sorted from blood. Subset in this sample: CD45RA+ positively selected. The sequence was collected from a woman aged 30 to 39 in good health. In DNA, the CDR3 is TGTGCCAGCAGTGAGGAGGGGACAGGGTTGGATACGCAGTATTTT. Protein product: CASSEEGTGLDTQYF.